Presented here are 32 T cell receptor beta chains from one specimen sequenced in a study of blood T cell repertoires in COVID-19. Method: immunoSEQ multiplex PCR; TCRdb's copy keeps in-frame clones and lacks some. The data contain more than 100,000 clones, approximately 90% of them singletons. Sequencing used peripheral blood. These receptor sequences come from a man aged 50 to 59 with active or convalescent COVID-19.

The chain employs TRBV5-1 and TRBJ1-2, with 7 positions matching TRBD1. From germline, CDR1 is SGHRS and CDR2 YFSETQ. V dropped 3 bases and J dropped 3; count of bases not matched to a gene: 8. The CDR3 sequence is 15 residues long. DNA of the CDR3: TGCGCCAGCAGCTCTTTGACAGGGTTGGACTATGGCTACACCTTC. It codes for CASSSLTGLDYGYTF. Filled out from reference TRBV5-1 and TRBJ1-2, the complete variable domain reads KAGVTQTPRYLIKTRGQQVTLSCSPISGHRSVSWYQQTPGQGLQFLFEYFSETQRNKGNFPGRFSGRQFSNSRSEMNVSTLELGDSALYLCASSSLTGLDYGYTFGSGTRLTVV.

The chain couples TRBV14 to TRBJ1-1; D remains ambiguous. V was cut by 1 base and J by 3 bases, with 6 bases left in between. CDR1 SGHDN and CDR2 FVKESK come from the germline V gene. The CDR3 runs to 13 residues. CDR3 in DNA: TGTGCCAGCAGCCAAGTCGGGGACACTGAAGCTTTCTTT. Translation: CASSQVGDTEAFF.

This clone was seen just once. In DNA, the CDR3 is TGTGCCAGCAGTTACTCGGCAGGGAGGGAGACCCAGTACTTC. Protein product: CASSYSAGRETQYF. V and J are TRBV6-5 and TRBJ2-5; D possibly corresponds to TRBD2 (6 bases). V lost 0 bases and J 5 bases, leaving 10 bases between the germline ends. CDR3 length: 14 amino acids. Germline values: CDR1 MNHEY, CDR2 SVGAGI.

The chain combines TRBV7-8 with TRBJ2-1; D is perhaps TRBD1 (5 bases). CDR3 length: 15 residues. The germline V gene encodes CDR1 SGHVS and CDR2 FQNEAQ. The V and J ends lost 1 base and 7 bases respectively, with 14 bases between them. The CDR3 protein is CASSLGQGRENEQFF. Written as DNA, the CDR3 is TGTGCCAGCAGCTTAGGCCAGGGAAGGGAAAATGAGCAGTTCTTC.

This clone came up a few times. V is TRBV12-5 and J is TRBJ2-7; D may be TRBD1 (5 bases). The CDR3 has 15 residues. Germline CDR1 and CDR2: LGHNT and FRNRAP. Trimming removed 2 bases at V and 5 bases at J, with 16 bases between. The CDR3, as DNA: TGTGCTAGTGGTTTGAGTGGATACGCAGGGCACGAGCAGTACTTC. Its protein product is CASGLSGYAGHEQYF. Combining the CDR3 with reference TRBV12-5 and TRBJ2-7 gives the whole variable domain DARVTQTPRHKVTEMGQEVTMRCQPILGHNTVFWYRQTMMQGLELLAYFRNRAPLDDSGMPKDRFSAEMPDATLATLKIQPSEPRDSAVYFCASGLSGYAGHEQYFGPGTRLTVT.

This chain links TRBV11-2 with TRBJ2-7; TRBD1 matches at 7 bases. This CDR3 is built from 15 residues. Trimming at V came to 1 base and at J to 0 bases, leaving 3 bases not matched to a gene. Germline V lookup: CDR1 SGHAT, CDR2 FQNNGV. The chain's CDR3 is CASSLAAGGSYEQYF. CDR3 DNA sequence: TGTGCCAGCAGCTTAGCGGCAGGGGGCTCCTACGAGCAGTACTTC.

This chain links TRBV28 with TRBJ2-7, with a tentative D call TRBD2 (5 bases). CDR1 and CDR2 from the germline V gene are MDHEN and SYDVKM. This CDR3 comprises 14 residues. Trimming removed 5 bases at V and 1 base at J, with 12 bases between. The CDR3: CASSPGAVSYEQYF. Here the CDR3 DNA reads TGTGCCAGCAGTCCAGGAGCGGTTTCCTACGAGCAGTACTTC.

This rearrangement joins TRBV18 to TRBJ2-7, with TRBD1 matching over 11 bases. This CDR3 has 15 residues. Trimming removed 0 bases from V and 5 bases from J; junction bases left unmatched: 3. The germline V gene has CDR1 KGHSH and CDR2 LQKENI. CDR3 nucleotides: TGTGCCAGCTCACCACCGAGGACAGGGGGCCACGAGCAGTACTTC. Its protein product is CASSPPRTGGHEQYF.

This clone occurred a few times. J is TRBJ1-6 and V is TRBV20-1; no clear D gene. This CDR3 region has 17 residues. The V gene lost 3 bases and the J gene lost 3 bases, with 18 bases spanning the gap. The germline V gene encodes CDR1 DFQATT and CDR2 SNEGSKA (reference sequence). The CDR3, as DNA: TGCAGTGCTAGTCGTTGGACTCAACCCCTCTATAATTCACCCCTCCACTTT. Its protein product is CSASRWTQPLYNSPLHF.

The chain combines TRBV5-1 with TRBJ2-7, with 9 bases lining up with TRBD1. CDR3 size: 19 residues. With V trimmed by 1 base and J by 2 bases, 16 bases remained unmatched. The germline gives CDR1 SGHRS, CDR2 YFSETQ. This CDR3 reads CASSLKGPFGTGIPYEQYF. CDR3 nucleotide sequence: TGCGCCAGCAGCTTGAAAGGTCCCTTCGGGACAGGGATACCCTACGAGCAGTACTTC.

The V and J genes are TRBV5-4 and TRBJ1-4; 7 nucleotides line up with TRBD1. In germline, CDR1 is SGHNT, CDR2 YYREEE (reference sequence). The CDR3 extends over 16 amino acids. The ends lost 2 bases at V and 4 bases at J; junction bases unmatched: 8. CDR3 nucleotide sequence: TGTGCCAGCAGCTTCCGAAGCAGACAGGGTAATGAAAAACTGTTTTTT. It encodes CASSFRSRQGNEKLFF.

The rearrangement links TRBV6-5 to TRBJ1-3; D is ambiguous. Trimming removed 1 base at V and 8 bases at J, with 9 bases between. CDR3 length: 13 amino acids. Per germline, CDR1 MNHEY and CDR2 SVGAGI. CDR3: CASSYWEPDTIYF. CDR3 nucleotides: TGTGCCAGCAGTTACTGGGAGCCAGACACCATATATTTT.

The gene calls are TRBV5-6 and TRBJ2-7; 8 bases map to TRBD1. CDR1 is SGHDT, CDR2 YYEEEE, per germline. V shed 6 bases, J shed 2 bases, and the junction held 7 bases outside the gene matches. The CDR3 contains 14 residues. The CDR3 DNA reads as TGTGCCAGCACAAGGACAGGGCCAACCTACGAGCAGTACTTC. Translated, it gives CASTRTGPTYEQYF.

This clone was detected only once. V usage is TRBV7-9 and J usage is TRBJ2-7; D not resolved. V was shortened by 2 bases and J by 5 bases, with 10 bases between the two germline ends. The CDR3 covers 13 residues. Germline CDR1 reads SEHNR; CDR2 reads FQNEAQ (reference sequence). This chain's CDR3 is CASSLSRFDEQYF. The CDR3 DNA reads as TGTGCCAGCAGCTTATCTCGGTTCGACGAGCAGTACTTC.

The V gene is TRBV5-1, the J gene TRBJ1-4; D gene ambiguous. Between the trimmed V and J ends, which lost 0 bases and 9 bases, there was a span of 15 bases. The CDR3 runs to 15 residues. Germline CDR1 SGHRS, CDR2 YFSETQ. The chain's CDR3 is CASSLAEFRDQKLFF. The CDR3 DNA reads as TGCGCCAGCAGCTTGGCCGAGTTTCGAGATCAAAAACTGTTTTTT.

This clone was picked up a small number of times. The genes are TRBV5-4 and TRBJ1-4, with 12 nucleotides matching TRBD1. V gave up 0 bases and J gave up 3 bases; unmatched junction bases: 3. The CDR3 is 17 residues long. Germline V gene sequence: CDR1 SGHNT, CDR2 YYREEE (reference sequence). The CDR3 DNA reads as TGTGCCAGCAGCTTGGGAGGGACAGGGGGCTCTAATGAAAAACTGTTTTTT. Its protein is CASSLGGTGGSNEKLFF.

This sequence joins TRBV5-1 and TRBJ1-6; unclear D gene. The CDR3 runs to 15 residues. The germline CDR1 and CDR2 sequences are SGHRS and YFSETQ. V lost 4 bases and J lost 2, with 10 bases in between. CDR3 protein: CASSAGWTYNSPLHF. DNA of the CDR3: TGCGCCAGCAGCGCGGGATGGACCTATAATTCACCCCTCCACTTT. The complete variable domain, with remaining parts taken from reference TRBV5-1 and TRBJ1-6, reads KAGVTQTPRYLIKTRGQQVTLSCSPISGHRSVSWYQQTPGQGLQFLFEYFSETQRNKGNFPGRFSGRQFSNSRSEMNVSTLELGDSALYLCASSAGWTYNSPLHFGNGTRLTVT.

This clone was counted a single time. This chain connects TRBV12-1 to TRBJ2-2; TRBD1, as called in the table, went unchecked against the DNA. TRBV12-1 is flagged as a pseudogene. CDR3 length equals 19 residues. The CDR3 spells CASTGSNGSGGENTGELFF. In DNA, the CDR3 is TGTGCCAGCACGGGTTCTAACGGGTCAGGGGGAGAGAACACCGGGGAGCTGTTTTTT.

The chain uses TRBV5-8 and TRBJ2-3; TRBD2 matches 7 bases. V gave up 0 bases and J gave up 0 bases; unmatched junction bases: 1. CDR1 SGHTS and CDR2 YDEGEE come from the germline V gene. The CDR3 has 15 residues. The DNA of the CDR3 is TGTGCCAGCAGCTTGGGCGGGAGAAGCACAGATACGCAGTATTTT. Its translation: CASSLGGRSTDTQYF.

The chain is built from TRBV2 and TRBJ2-7; TRBD2 might be the D (5 bases). This CDR3 has 14 residues. In germline, CDR1 is SNHLY, CDR2 FYNNEI. V was shortened by 6 bases and J by 0 bases, with 12 bases between the two germline ends. CDR3 sequence (DNA): TGTGCCAGCAGGGGAGCTCCGAGCTCCTACGAGCAGTACTTC. Translation gives CASRGAPSSYEQYF. Based on the CDR3 plus reference TRBV2 and TRBJ2-7, the full variable domain is EPEVTQTPSHQVTQMGQEVILRCVPISNHLYFYWYRQILGQKVEFLVSFYNNEISEKSEIFDDQFSVERPDGSNFTLKIRSTKLEDSAMYFCASRGAPSSYEQYFGPGTRLTVT.

The chain joins TRBV12-1 to TRBJ2-7; the table names TRBD2, a call not compared with the DNA. TRBV12-1 counts as a pseudogene. The CDR3 extends over 16 amino acids. The CDR3 nucleotides are TGTGCCAGCAGCTCTGGACTAGCGGGGGATCCCTACGAGCAGTACTTC. This sequence encodes CASSSGLAGDPYEQYF.

The chain is built from TRBV6-5 and TRBJ2-5; 8 bases map to TRBD2. V was pared by 6 bases and J by 5 bases, with 11 bases of the junction left unmatched. The V gene's germline CDR1 is MNHEY and CDR2 SVGAGI. CDR3 length: 15 residues. The CDR3 sequence: CASRPAGTRIETQYF. As DNA, the CDR3 is TGTGCCAGCAGGCCCGCCGGGACTAGGATTGAGACCCAGTACTTC.

This chain links TRBV3-1 (or the pseudogene TRBV3-2) with TRBJ2-1; no definite D call. In germline, CDR1 is LGHDT, CDR2 YNNKEL (reference sequence). Trimming left V 1 base short and J 4 bases short, with 20 bases between. CDR3 length equals 18 residues. The CDR3 protein is CASSQGIVPSIVYNEQFF. CDR3 DNA: TGTGCCAGCAGCCAAGGAATCGTCCCCTCAATAGTTTACAATGAGCAGTTCTTC.

The rearrangement joins TRBV11-2 to TRBJ1-1; 8 nucleotides match TRBD1. This CDR3 is built from 14 residues. J lost 5 bases, V lost 3 bases, and 5 bases had no gene match. Germline V gene lookup returns CDR1 SGHAT and CDR2 FQNNGV. The CDR3 DNA reads as TGTGCCAGCAGCTTCTGGACAGGGCGGACTGAAGCTTTCTTT. Translation: CASSFWTGRTEAFF.

This CDR3 reads CATSGSSRWFF. CDR3 DNA: TGTGCCACCAGTGGGTCCTCTCGGTGGTTCTTC. V usage is TRBV24-1 and J usage is TRBJ2-1; D is undetermined. CDR3 size: 11 residues. V shed 5 bases and J shed 15 bases, with 13 bases lying between them. Per the germline V gene, CDR1 is KGHDR and CDR2 is SFDVKD.

With regard to this clone: A junction boundary mismatches the germline segment, possibly from a read error. The V and J genes are TRBV11-2 and TRBJ2-3, with TRBD1 matching 7 bases. CDR1 is SGHAT, CDR2 FQNNGV, per germline. The CDR3 covers 14 residues. The chain's CDR3 is CASSLRGGTNTQYF. For the CDR3, the DNA is TGTGCCAGCAGCTTAAGAGGGGGCACAAATACGCAGTATTTT.

This chain links TRBV7-6 with TRBJ2-2, with D perhaps matching TRBD1 (5 bases). CDR1 and CDR2 (germline): SGHVS, FNYEAQ. Trimming stripped 1 base from V and 7 bases from J, with 13 bases between. The CDR3 spans 15 residues. The CDR3 protein is CASSLVLSQGGELFF. The CDR3 DNA sequence: TGTGCCAGCAGCTTAGTATTATCGCAGGGCGGGGAGCTGTTTTTT.

The chain uses TRBV18 and TRBJ2-5, with TRBD1 identical over 11 bases. Germline loops: CDR1 KGHSH, CDR2 LQKENI. J lost 0 bases, V lost 1 base, and 13 bases had no gene match. This CDR3 comprises 20 residues. In DNA, the CDR3 is TGTGCCAGCTCACCACGGACAGGGGGCATTAGCGGGGTGTACCAAGAGACCCAGTACTTC. It specifies CASSPRTGGISGVYQETQYF.

Only a few counts were recorded for this clone. CDR3 sequence (DNA): TGTGCCAGCAGCTTAGCAGGGAACTATCAGCCCCAGCATTTT. Its protein product is CASSLAGNYQPQHF. This chain connects TRBV11-2 to TRBJ1-5; a possible D gene is TRBD1 (5 bases). The CDR3 runs to 14 residues. From germline, CDR1 is SGHAT and CDR2 FQNNGV. V lost 1 base and J 5 bases, leaving 9 bases between the germline ends.

This clone was counted a single time. The chain has TRBV6-2 or TRBV6-3 and TRBJ1-2, with D possibly TRBD1 on 5 matching bases. CDR1 is MNHEY, CDR2 SVGEGT, per germline. The CDR3 has 13 residues. V shed 4 bases and J shed 2 bases, with 8 bases lying between them. The CDR3 is CASSFRQNYGYTF. The CDR3 nucleotides are TGTGCCAGCAGTTTTAGACAGAACTATGGCTACACCTTC.

The chain links TRBV5-5 to TRBJ2-5; D unresolved. The CDR3 length is 12 residues. With 4 bases removed from V and 5 bases from J, the gap between germline ends came to 9 bases. Germline values: CDR1 SGHKS, CDR2 YYEKEE (reference sequence). The CDR3 spells CASSQRWETQYF. In DNA form, the CDR3 reads TGTGCCAGCAGCCAGCGATGGGAGACCCAGTACTTC.

The gene calls are TRBV15 and TRBJ1-1, with TRBD1 as a possible D gene (6 bases). The CDR3 covers 15 residues. Germline V CDR1 and CDR2: LNHNV, YYDKDF (reference sequence). The V end lost 1 base, the J end lost 3 bases, and 12 bases lay between the germline ends. The CDR3 nucleotides read TGTGCCACCAGCAGAGGTCAGGGGCCTTACACTGAAGCTTTCTTT. It encodes CATSRGQGPYTEAFF.